These 15 T cell receptor beta chains originate from one sample sequenced in a study of T-cell memory formation after mild COVID-19. Each CDR3 protein is one row after TCRdb ran MiXCR on the 5' RACE reads. The data contain 350,000 to 500,000 distinct CDR3 sequences, 20% to 30% of them seen just once; the ten biggest clones take up approximately 14%. Sequencing was performed on PBMCs or a T cell subset sorted from them (not recorded which). These receptors all stem from an adult woman who had mild COVID-19 (a few samples of this study predate the infection). Cell type and time point are not known.

This clonotype was seen more than once but under ten times. The genes are TRBV29-1 and TRBJ2-5; 9 bases line up with TRBD1. The CDR3 runs to 13 residues. J was trimmed by 1 base and V by 6 bases; bases with no gene match: 3. Per the germline V gene, CDR1 is SQVTM and CDR2 is ANQGSEA. The CDR3 reads CSVVGQGQETQYF. CDR3 nucleotide sequence: TGCAGCGTCGTGGGACAGGGCCAAGAGACCCAGTACTTC.

The rearrangement links TRBV30 to TRBJ2-7; possible D gene TRBD1, 7 bases. Germline V gives CDR1 GTSNPN, CDR2 SVGIG (reference sequence). Trimming removed 5 bases at V and 1 base at J, with 9 bases between. The length of the CDR3 is 12 residues. CDR3 loop: CAWAGQSYEQYF. CDR3 nucleotide sequence: TGTGCCTGGGCGGGACAGTCCTACGAGCAGTACTTC. The full variable domain, completed using reference TRBV30 and TRBJ2-7, is SQTIHQWPATLVQPVGSPLSLECTVEGTSNPNLYWYRQAAGRGLQLLFYSVGIGQISSEVPQNLSASRPQDRQFILSSKKLLLSDSGFYLCAWAGQSYEQYFGPGTRLTVT.

V usage is TRBV7-9 and J usage is TRBJ2-1; 9 bases align to TRBD1. The CDR3 extends over 19 amino acids. Unmatched junction bases numbered 13, after V lost 4 bases and J lost 0 bases. Per germline, CDR1 SEHNR and CDR2 FQNEAQ (reference sequence). In DNA form, the CDR3 reads TGTGCCAGCAGCTCTAGCCGGTTGGGGGGACAGGGCTCCTACAATGAGCAGTTCTTC. Translated: CASSSSRLGGQGSYNEQFF.

The chain couples TRBV5-5 to TRBJ1-1; D gene uncertain. Germline CDR1 and CDR2: SGHKS and YYEKEE (reference sequence). The CDR3 totals 16 residues. V lost 0 bases and J 0 bases, leaving 12 bases between the germline ends. This CDR3 reads CASSLVGLGVNTEAFF. CDR3 bases: TGTGCCAGCAGCTTGGTTGGGTTAGGAGTGAACACTGAAGCTTTCTTT.

This clonotype was seen many times. This sequence joins TRBV6-2 or TRBV6-3 and TRBJ2-3; 7 nucleotides line up with TRBD1. This CDR3 is built from 15 residues. Germline loops: CDR1 MNHEY, CDR2 SVGEGT. The V segment lost 0 bases and the J segment 1 base; nucleotides outside the gene matches: 1. The CDR3 coding sequence is TGTGCCAGCAGTTACTCCGGACAGGGCACAGATACGCAGTATTTT. It specifies CASSYSGQGTDTQYF.

The rearrangement uses TRBV7-7 and TRBJ2-5; D could derive from TRBD1 or TRBD2 (5 bases each). The V gene lost 4 bases and the J gene lost 6 bases, with 24 bases spanning the gap. The CDR3 totals 17 residues. Germline-derived CDR1 and CDR2 are SSHAT and FNYEAQ (reference sequence). DNA of the CDR3: TGTGCCAGCAGCTCTAGGGGTGGGAGCCTCCTTATGCAGACCCAGTACTTC. Protein: CASSSRGGSLLMQTQYF.

The table lists this clonotype with a few counts. The gene calls are TRBV6-1 and TRBJ2-4; TRBD2 is a possible D gene (5 bases). The length of the CDR3 is 15 residues. The germline V and J ends were trimmed by 6 bases and 5 bases, with 17 bases remaining between them. Germline loops: CDR1 MNHNS, CDR2 SASEGT. CDR3 in amino acids: CASSSNRGRENIQYF. As DNA, the CDR3 is TGTGCCAGCAGCAGTAACCGGGGTAGAGAAAACATTCAGTACTTC.

This clonotype turned up a few times. V and J are TRBV7-8 and TRBJ1-1; the match to TRBD1 covers 7 bases. CDR1 and CDR2 from the germline V gene are SGHVS and FQNEAQ. With V trimmed by 3 bases and J by 7 bases, 5 bases remained unmatched. This CDR3 has 13 residues. CDR3 in DNA: TGTGCCAGCAGCTTGGGACAGACACTTGAAGCTTTCTTT. Translation gives CASSLGQTLEAFF.

The chain combines TRBV7-9 with TRBJ1-5; 7 bases line up with TRBD1. The V gene's germline CDR1 is SEHNR and CDR2 FQNEAQ (reference sequence). The CDR3 spans 14 residues. Losses at the gene ends were 4 bases for V and 7 bases for J; bases not matched to a gene: 7. CDR3: CASSSGTASQPQHF. For the CDR3, the DNA is TGTGCCAGCAGCTCAGGGACAGCTTCGCAGCCCCAGCATTTT.

The chain recombines TRBV24-1 with TRBJ2-1; 8 bases line up with TRBD2. The CDR3 is 13 residues long. The germline gives CDR1 KGHDR, CDR2 SFDVKD. V lost 5 bases, J lost 6 bases, and 2 bases stayed unmatched. Here the CDR3 reads CATSAGGVNEQFF. CDR3 in DNA: TGTGCCACCAGTGCCGGGGGGGTCAATGAGCAGTTCTTC.

This chain links TRBV12-3 or TRBV12-4 with TRBJ1-1; no reliable D call. The V end was cut by 6 bases, the J end by 6 bases, with 5 bases between. The CDR3 loop spans 10 amino acids. Written as DNA, the CDR3 is TGTGCCAGCAGCTCCTCTGAAGCTTTCTTT. Its protein product is CASSSSEAFF.

This clonotype was seen only a few times. V is TRBV7-7 and J is TRBJ2-5; D perhaps matches TRBD2 (5 bases). CDR1 and CDR2 from the germline V gene are SSHAT and FNYEAQ (reference sequence). The CDR3 totals 13 residues. Trimming pared 8 bases from V and 2 bases from J, leaving 12 bases between. The CDR3 sequence: CASARRLQETQYF. The CDR3 coding sequence is TGTGCCAGCGCCAGGAGGCTTCAAGAGACCCAGTACTTC.

V and J are TRBV2 and TRBJ1-2, with D uncertain. Germline V gives CDR1 SNHLY, CDR2 FYNNEI. Trimming took off 3 bases at V and 3 bases at J, with 14 bases between the two ends. This CDR3 has 15 residues. CDR3 protein: CASSDKLVTYYGYTF. CDR3 coding DNA: TGTGCCAGCAGTGACAAGTTGGTGACTTACTATGGCTACACCTTC.

In its sample, this clonotype was seen a few times. J is TRBJ1-2 and V is TRBV6-4; TRBD1 matches at 8 bases. CDR3 length equals 17 residues. Looked up from germline, CDR1 is MRHNA and CDR2 is SNTAGT. The J segment lost 4 bases and the V segment lost 5 bases, leaving 15 bases of the junction unmatched. CDR3 sequence: CASSRETGAARGYGYTF. In DNA, the CDR3 is TGTGCCAGCAGTAGGGAGACAGGGGCCGCCCGTGGCTATGGCTACACCTTC.

In this sample, this clonotype turned up a few times. The J gene is TRBJ1-4, the V gene TRBV7-9; D gene ambiguous. The V gene's germline CDR1 is SEHNR and CDR2 FQNEAQ (reference sequence). There are 12 residues in the CDR3. Trimming removed 1 base from V and 8 bases from J, with 5 bases in between. The CDR3 sequence: CASSLVPEKLFF. The CDR3 DNA is TGTGCCAGCAGCTTAGTTCCGGAAAAACTGTTTTTT.